The rows below give T cell receptor beta chains drawn from one sample of a study of blood T cell repertoires in COVID-19. Profiled with immunoSEQ multiplex PCR; TCRdb holds only in-frame clones, not every one. The sample comprises around 50,000 clones, roughly nine tenths of which are singletons, and roughly 20% rests with the top ten. The sequencing sample was made of peripheral blood. All receptors come from a man between 65 and 85 years old with active COVID-19. CDR3s include the opening cysteine and the closing phenylalanine or tryptophan. The D gene is left open where the match is weak. Clone size is given for some rows only: seen once, a few or many times, or a class if the clone is expanded.

>TRBV11-3|.|.|TRBJ2-2
TGTGCCAGCAGCTTTCAGGGAACCGGGGAGCTGTTTTTT
CASSFQGTGELFF
>TRBV6-4|TRBD2|.|TRBJ2-1
TGTGCCAGCAGTGAGGAGCGGGGGGCTATCTATGAGCAGTTCTTC
CASSEERGAIYEQFF
>TRBV6-5|TRBD1|.|TRBJ2-7
TGTGCCAGCAGTTTGCTCCGGGACAGTTCCTCCGAGCAGTACTTC
CASSLLRDSSSEQYF
>TRBV4-1|.|.|TRBJ2-7
TGCGCCAGCAGCCGTGGGCAGGGAACCAACGAGCAGTACTTC
CASSRGQGTNEQYF
>TRBV10-3|.|once|TRBJ2-2
TGTGCCATACGGGGGACCGGGGAGCTGTTTTTT
CAIRGTGELFF
>TRBV7-2|TRBD2|.|TRBJ2-7
TGTGCCAGCAGCTTAGGGGGGGGGATCGAGCAGTACTTC
CASSLGGGIEQYF
>TRBV19|TRBD2|.|TRBJ2-1
TGTGCCAGTAGTATAGGGACAGCGGGACTAGCCGGGGATGAGCAGTTCTTC
CASSIGTAGLAGDEQFF
>TRBV19|TRBD1|.|TRBJ2-5
TGTGCCAGTAGTACCCTACCGGGACAGGGTGGCCACCAAGAGACCCAGTACTTC
CASSTLPGQGGHQETQYF
>TRBV5-1|TRBD1|.|TRBJ2-5
TGCGCCAGCCTACCGAGTAGTAACAGGGGGCGAGGAGAGACCCAGTACTTC
CASLPSSNRGRGETQYF
>TRBV10-3|.|.|TRBJ1-5
TGTGCCATCAGTGGAGACAGGACTAGCAATCAGCCCCAGCATTTT
CAISGDRTSNQPQHF
>TRBV7-9|TRBD1|.|TRBJ1-1
TGTGCCAGCAGCTTAGCGTGGCAGGGGGAGATCGCTTTCTTT
CASSLAWQGEIAFF
>TRBV7-4|TRBD1|.|TRBJ2-7
TGTGCCAGCAGCTCCAGTGGGGGACAGGGTGTAACCTACGAGCAGTACTTC
CASSSSGGQGVTYEQYF
>TRBV4-1|.|few|TRBJ1-5
TGCGCCAGCAGCCAAGCGGGAAGCAGGGGCCCTTATAGCAATCAGCCCCAGCATTTT
CASSQAGSRGPYSNQPQHF
>TRBV18|TRBD2|.|TRBJ2-7
TGTGCCAGCTCTTTCAGGACTAGCGCGGGGGCCGAGCAGTACTTC
CASSFRTSAGAEQYF
>TRBV6-5|.|.|TRBJ2-3
TGTGCCAGCAGGGTTGGAGGTACAGATACGCAGTATTTT
CASRVGGTDTQYF
>TRBV6-5|TRBD1|.|TRBJ1-4
TGTGCCAGCAACGCAGGGGGCCCCAATGAAAAACTGTTTTTT
CASNAGGPNEKLFF